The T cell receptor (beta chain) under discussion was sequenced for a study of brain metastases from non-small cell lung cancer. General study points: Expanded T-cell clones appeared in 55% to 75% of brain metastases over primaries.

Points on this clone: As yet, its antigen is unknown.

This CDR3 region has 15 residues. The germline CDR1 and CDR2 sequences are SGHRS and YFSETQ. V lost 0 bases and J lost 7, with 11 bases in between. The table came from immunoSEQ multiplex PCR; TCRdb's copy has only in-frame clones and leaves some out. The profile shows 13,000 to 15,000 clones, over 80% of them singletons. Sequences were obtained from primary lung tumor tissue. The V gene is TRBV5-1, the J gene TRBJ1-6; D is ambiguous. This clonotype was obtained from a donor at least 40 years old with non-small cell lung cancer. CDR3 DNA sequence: TGCGCCAGCAGCTTGGGGGTCCTCAGAAATTCACCCCTCCACTTT. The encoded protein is CASSLGVLRNSPLHF.